This T cell receptor (beta chain) is drawn from a study of regulatory T cells in long-lasting Graves disease. The study, taken as a whole, reports: Persistent patients shared more public clonotypes (about 2,700) than newly diagnosed patients (about 1,000). Having few samples may have compromised the accuracy.

Construction of the TCR beta libraries employed iRepertoire HTBI primers in conjunction with Arm-PCR of CDR3 regions. Using its own MiXCR run on the multiplex PCR reads, TCRdb lists one record per CDR3 protein. The sample consists of around 450,000 distinct CDR3 sequences, under 20% of them appearing once. Time point defined: newly diagnosed GD, antithyroid drugs for less than 3 months. There was RNA extracted from PBMCs, and the TCR library was made from it. Trimming pared 2 bases from V and 0 bases from J, leaving 8 bases between. This CDR3 has 15 residues. CDR1 SGHTA and CDR2 FQGTGA come from the germline V gene. This clonotype was recorded many times. The antigen remains undetermined. In addition, the sample was reused for a study of T cells in Graves' hyperthyroidism and ophthalmopathy. That work states: A set of HTBI primers served as the primers for a first-round RT-PCR of the TCR CDR3.

The sequence derives from a man aged 35-49 years with Graves disease. The gene calls are TRBV7-3 and TRBJ2-1; D not certain. The specimen comprised peripheral blood mononuclear cells (PBMCs), sampled at new diagnosis, from a patient treated with antithyroid drugs. This chain's CDR3 is CASSLGISSYNEQFF. DNA for the CDR3: TGTGCCAGCAGCTTAGGGATAAGCTCCTACAATGAGCAGTTCTTC.